This T cell receptor (beta chain) came from a study of T cell responses to AZD1222 COVID-19 vaccine. V shed 5 bases and J shed 5 bases, with 11 bases lying between them. The CDR3 covers 14 residues. Germline V gives CDR1 SGHRS, CDR2 YFSETQ. Details on this clone: Antigen specificity is unknown.

Profiled with immunoSEQ multiplex PCR; TCRdb holds only in-frame clones, not every one. This sample has 80,000 to 85,000 clones, with approximately 90% found just once. General study points: The study sampled repertoires only after the peak T cell response. Only five or six AZD1222 recipients tested seropositive at baseline. Close to half of all spike-specific TCRs reportedly target regions of the variants that are unmutated. White British donors predominated, females outnumbered males, and clonal diversity was possibly underestimated.

Here the sequenced sample was peripheral blood, taken 28 days after the second AZD1222 dose. V gene TRBV5-1 combines with J gene TRBJ1-6; D gene ambiguous. The receptor comes from an adult who received the AZD1222 COVID-19 vaccine. The CDR3 reads CASRGSQHNSPLHF. The CDR3 DNA reads as TGCGCCAGCAGGGGGTCCCAGCATAATTCACCCCTCCACTTT.